Below, one T cell receptor (beta chain) is given with its context. This clone is judged medium-sized (0.01 to 0.1%). Its antigen target is currently unknown. No much larger clone is present one base from it, and per-base qualities are unavailable. Library preparation employed the immunoSEQ multiplex PCR assay. In its TCRdb copy, this immuneACCESS table keeps in-frame sequences only and misses some clones. Where compared with another copy, unresolved V genes explain less than half of these, and the others have no known cause. This sample is represented by roughly 27,000 clones; approximately 80% of them were singletons. Around 0.99% of the sample is held by the ten biggest clonotypes. The sample comes from a study of T cells in narcolepsy (dated by TCRdb to the late 2010s). General notes on the study: Healthy control donors were enrolled in the study alongside patients who had narcolepsy type 1 or type 2 (NT1, NT2). Autoreactive T cells targeting hypocretin neuron self-antigens (hypocretin, TRIB2) were sought in narcolepsy patients, and TCR Vbeta sequencing was used to track clonotypes in blood and CSF.

Memory CD4+ T cells were sorted ex vivo from peripheral blood of narcolepsy patients and healthy controls for TCR Vbeta sequencing. Per the germline V gene, SGHTS is the CDR1 and YDEGEE is the CDR2. The CDR3, cysteine through phenylalanine, is 13 amino acids long. Only the CDR3 portion is preserved as DNA: 39 bases, with reading frame beginning at the first base. V and J are truncated by 0 bases and 4 bases respectively, leaving an intervening sequence of 8 bases. The research as a whole found: Numbers of sequenced blood memory CD4+ clonotypes were comparable, with averages of about 39,494 in patients and fewer than 35,000 in controls. Autoreactive clonotypes were reported to be detected serially in the blood of the same patients and of different patients, but not in the blood of healthy controls. HCRT-specific and TRIB2-specific autoreactive clonotypes were highlighted in plots that compared CD4+ T cell clonotypes in CSF versus blood from the same patient. No sequences matching autoreactive T cell clones were contained in some blood memory CD4+ repertoires from patients and controls.

In this chain, TRBV5-8 is recombined with TRBJ2-7, with the D gene call left open. The source of this sequence is a human donor in good health. Sequenced input: memory (CD45RA-) CD4+ T cells from blood. The cell subset or site tag for this specimen amounts to: memory T cells sorted ex vivo from peripheral blood. Here is the DNA: TGTGCCAGCAGCTTGGTACGGAATTACGAGCAGTACTTC. Its coded protein is CASSLVRNYEQYF.